These 20 T cell receptor beta chains originate from one sample sequenced in a study of Ad26.COV2.S vaccination and SARS-CoV-2 variants. Assay: immunoSEQ multiplex PCR; the TCRdb copy retains only in-frame clones and omits some. In the table there are around 86,000 clones, more than 65% of which are singletons. Material: peripheral blood, obtained after recovery from COVID-19. Receptor source: a human donor who had recovered from COVID-19.

This clone was recorded a few times. This chain joins TRBV7-9 and TRBJ1-2; D is unclear. V was cut by 5 bases and J by 2 bases, with 15 bases left in between. There are 15 residues in the CDR3. Germline CDR1 and CDR2: SEHNR and FQNEAQ (reference sequence). CDR3 bases: TGTGCCAGCAGCCCATACGGACGGTTAAACTATGGCTACACCTTC. Protein sequence: CASSPYGRLNYGYTF. The full variable domain, completed using reference TRBV7-9 and TRBJ1-2, is DTGVSQNPRHKITKRGQNVTFRCDPISEHNRLYWYRQTLGQGPEFLTYFQNEAQLEKSRLLSDRFSAERPKGSFSTLEIQRTEQGDSAMYLCASSPYGRLNYGYTFGSGTRLTVV.

The chain recombines TRBV2 with TRBJ1-4, with D perhaps matching TRBD1 (6 bases). Germline assignment: CDR1 SNHLY and CDR2 FYNNEI. Trimming left V 7 bases short and J 6 bases short, with 18 bases between. The CDR3 runs 15 residues. The CDR3 region has the DNA TGTGCCAGCACCTCCGCCCGGGGGCGCGATGAAAAACTGTTTTTT. It codes for CASTSARGRDEKLFF.

The chain links TRBV6-5 to TRBJ1-6; possibly TRBD1 for D (5 bases). V was trimmed by 0 bases and J by 3 bases, leaving 6 bases between them. CDR3 length: 15 amino acids. Germline lookup yields CDR1 MNHEY and CDR2 SVGAGI. Here the CDR3 reads CASSYSDSYNSPLHF. The DNA for the CDR3 is TGTGCCAGCAGTTACTCCGACAGCTATAATTCACCCCTCCACTTT.

The V call is TRBV7-2, the J call TRBJ2-2, with 8 positions matching TRBD2. The CDR3 runs 16 residues. CDR1 is SGHTA and CDR2 is FQGNSA in the germline V gene. The V segment lost 1 base and the J segment 2 bases; nucleotides outside the gene matches: 3. The CDR3 protein is CASSLGLAINTGELFF. The CDR3 region has the DNA TGTGCCAGCAGCTTAGGACTAGCGATTAACACCGGGGAGCTGTTTTTT.

This chain links TRBV7-8 with TRBJ2-4; TRBD1 aligns across 9 bases. CDR1 SGHVS and CDR2 FQNEAQ come from the germline V gene. V shed 1 base, J shed 7 bases, and the junction held 2 bases outside the gene matches. The CDR3 has 14 amino acids. Here the CDR3 reads CASSLVGQGNIQYF. As DNA, the CDR3 is TGTGCCAGCAGCTTAGTTGGACAGGGGAACATTCAGTACTTC.

The chain recombines TRBV4-2 with TRBJ2-7; 8 bases are a match to TRBD2. The V segment lost 0 bases and the J segment 3 bases; nucleotides outside the gene matches: 4. The germline V gene encodes CDR1 LGHNA and CDR2 YNFKEQ. The CDR3 sequence is 15 residues long. CDR3 coding DNA: TGTGCCAGCAGCCAAGAGGCTAGCGGGTACTACGAGCAGTACTTC. It encodes CASSQEASGYYEQYF.

With respect to this clone: In the same sample, other DNA sequences code for this CDR3. This chain connects TRBV15 to TRBJ2-7, with 10 bases matching TRBD1. The V segment lost 4 bases and the J segment 7 bases; nucleotides outside the gene matches: 4. CDR3 length: 13 amino acids. Germline V gene lookup returns CDR1 LNHNV and CDR2 YYDKDF (reference sequence). The CDR3 loop is CATSKDRGDEQYF. The CDR3 region has the DNA TGTGCCACCAGCAAGGACAGGGGGGATGAGCAGTACTTC.

This clone occurred a few times. The chain carries TRBV28 and TRBJ1-1; D is uncertain. This CDR3 is 11 amino acids long. V was clipped by 6 bases and J by 11 bases, with 13 bases between them. Germline V gives CDR1 MDHEN, CDR2 SYDVKM. CDR3 residues: CASRGWEGAFF. In DNA, the CDR3 is TGTGCCAGCAGGGGGTGGGAAGGCGCTTTCTTT.

The chain links TRBV6-1 to TRBJ1-4; 7 bases align to TRBD1. Looked up from germline, CDR1 is MNHNS and CDR2 is SASEGT. CDR3 length equals 15 residues. V lost 3 bases to trimming and J lost 4 bases; unmatched junction nucleotides: 5. CDR3 coding DNA: TGTGCCAGCAGTGATGGGACAGCTTATAATGAAAAACTGTTTTTT. Its translation: CASSDGTAYNEKLFF.

The genes are TRBV18 and TRBJ2-1, with 8 bases lining up with TRBD1. CDR3 length equals 16 residues. The V gene end was trimmed by 4 bases and the J gene end by 3 bases; junction bases not matched to a gene: 8. Germline values: CDR1 KGHSH, CDR2 LQKENI. The CDR3 protein is CASSLPGQAHYNEQFF. Written as DNA, the CDR3 is TGTGCCAGCTCACTGCCGGGACAGGCACACTACAATGAGCAGTTCTTC.

This clone was seen more than once but under ten times. Germline and junction disagree at one end, which may indicate a read error. The chain recombines TRBV2 with TRBJ1-3, with a tentative D call TRBD1 (5 bases). Germline V CDR1 and CDR2: SNHLY, FYNNEI. The CDR3 sequence is 14 residues long. For the CDR3, the DNA is TGTGCCAGCAGCGTTTTCTTTTTGGTATCGGGACTTGATTTT. This encodes CASSVFFLVSGLDF. The full variable domain, in which reference TRBV2 and TRBJ1-3 provide the parts outside the CDR3, is EPEVTQTPSHQVTQMGQEVILRCVPISNHLYFYWYRQILGQKVEFLVSFYNNEISEKSEIFDDQFSVERPDGSNFTLKIRSTKLEDSAMYFCASSVFFLVSGLDFGEGSWLTVV.

Concerning this clone: The same CDR3 also results from other DNA sequences found in this sample. V usage is TRBV28 and J usage is TRBJ2-6; 7 positions match TRBD2. The junction had 12 bases not matched to a gene; V was cut back by 3 bases and J by 4 bases. Germline V gene data show CDR1 as MDHEN and CDR2 as SYDVKM. The CDR3 totals 18 residues. The CDR3 is CASSFVGGPLGGANVLTF. DNA for the CDR3: TGTGCCAGCAGTTTTGTGGGAGGGCCGCTGGGGGGGGCCAACGTCCTGACTTTC.

As to this clone: A much bigger clone sits one base away, suggesting this may be a read error. The gene calls are TRBV7-9 and TRBJ2-1; 11 bases are a match to TRBD1. Germline assignment: CDR1 SEHNR and CDR2 FQNEAQ (reference sequence). The ends lost 4 bases at V and 4 bases at J; junction bases unmatched: 3. The CDR3 runs 15 residues. For the CDR3, the DNA is TGTGCCAGCAGCTCCGGACAGGGGGCTTACAATGAGCAGTTCTTC. Amino acids: CASSSGQGAYNEQFF. The complete variable domain, with remaining parts taken from reference TRBV7-9 and TRBJ2-1, reads DTGVSQNPRHKITKRGQNVTFRCDPISEHNRLYWYRQTLGQGPEFLTYFQNEAQLEKSRLLSDRFSAERPKGSFSTLEIQRTEQGDSAMYLCASSSGQGAYNEQFFGPGTRLTVL.

In its sample, this clone was seen a few times. The chain joins TRBV28 to TRBJ2-5; TRBD1 matches 9 bases. V was clipped by 3 bases and J by 4 bases; unmatched bases: 3. Germline V gives CDR1 MDHEN, CDR2 SYDVKM. The CDR3 is 14 residues long. This CDR3 reads CASSFTGGRETQYF. CDR3 coding DNA: TGTGCCAGCAGTTTCACAGGGGGCAGAGAGACCCAGTACTTC. The full variable domain, completed using reference TRBV28 and TRBJ2-5, is DVKVTQSSRYLVKRTGEKVFLECVQDMDHENMFWYRQDPGLGLRLIYFSYDVKMKEKGDIPEGYSVSREKKERFSLILESASTNQTSMYLCASSFTGGRETQYFGPGTRLLVL.

The chain carries TRBV6-1 and TRBJ2-7; no clear D. Trimming took off 3 bases at V and 3 bases at J, with 15 bases between the two ends. The length of the CDR3 is 15 residues. Germline-derived CDR1 and CDR2 are MNHNS and SASEGT. The CDR3: CASSDTARWNYEQYF. The CDR3 DNA follows: TGTGCCAGCAGTGATACAGCGCGTTGGAACTACGAGCAGTACTTC.

The rearrangement uses TRBV6-2 or TRBV6-3 and TRBJ2-1; D uncertain. Trimming took off 2 bases at V and 10 bases at J, with 9 bases between the two ends. Per germline, CDR1 MNHEY and CDR2 SVGEGT. The CDR3 loop spans 12 amino acids. The CDR3 protein is CASSYGQAEQFF. DNA for the CDR3: TGTGCCAGCAGTTACGGTCAGGCAGAGCAGTTCTTC.

The chain couples TRBV11-1 to TRBJ2-7, with unresolved D. V lost 0 bases to trimming and J lost 2 bases, with 2 bases between them. The germline gives CDR1 SGHAT, CDR2 FQDESV (reference sequence). CDR3 length: 12 amino acids. CDR3 region: CASSLAAYEQYF. The DNA for the CDR3 is TGTGCCAGCAGCTTAGCTGCCTACGAGCAGTACTTC.

This clone was counted once. This chain joins TRBV11-3 and TRBJ2-7, with D uncertain. Looked up from germline, CDR1 is SGHNT and CDR2 is YENEEA. Trimming took 3 bases from V and 4 from J, leaving 10 bases between them. This CDR3 comprises 13 residues. CDR3 DNA sequence: TGTGCCAGCAGCTTCCGGACCGGTTACGAGCAGTACTTC. As protein: CASSFRTGYEQYF.

This clone was seen just once. This chain uses TRBV14 with TRBJ2-1; 8 bases agree with TRBD2. The CDR3 contains 16 residues. The V segment lost 1 base and the J segment 5 bases; nucleotides outside the gene matches: 7. Per the germline V gene, CDR1 is SGHDN and CDR2 is FVKESK. CDR3 in amino acids: CASSQVLAGTDNEQFF. In nucleotides, the CDR3 is TGTGCCAGCAGCCAAGTTTTAGCGGGAACTGACAATGAGCAGTTCTTC.

CDR3 DNA sequence: TGTGCCAGCAGCTTGGTTGGGGGAGGAATCAACGGGCAGTACTTC. It encodes CASSLVGGGINGQYF. The chain is built from TRBV5-4 and TRBJ2-7; D may be TRBD2 (6 bases). V lost 0 bases and J 9 bases, leaving 19 bases between the germline ends. The germline CDR1 and CDR2 sequences are SGHNT and YYREEE (reference sequence). The CDR3 is 15 residues long.